This entry describes one T cell receptor beta chain. This entry comes from a study of T cell responses to AZD1222 COVID-19 vaccine. The protocol was immunoSEQ multiplex PCR, while the TCRdb copy is restricted to in-frame clones and leaves out a portion. Of around 50,000 clones listed, about 81% were seen once; the top ten hold about 9.4%. CDR3 length: 12 amino acids. The V end lost 7 bases, the J end lost 10 bases, and 11 bases lay between the germline ends. CDR1 LNHDA and CDR2 SQIVND come from the germline V gene (reference sequence). The starting material was peripheral blood, obtained on day 0 of AZD1222 vaccination. This sequence originates from an adult in good health. The V gene is TRBV19, the J gene TRBJ1-6; D is possibly TRBD1 (5 bases). The CDR3 region is CASTTRGSPLHF. CDR3 nucleotides: TGTGCCAGTACCACCCGGGGGTCACCCCTCCACTTT.